Listed below are T cell receptor beta chains from one sample, sequenced in a study of OX40 agonist ivuxolimab in advanced cancers. TCRdb's table, derived via immunoSEQ multiplex PCR, lists solely in-frame clones and lacks some. Of almost 80,000 clones in the sample, around 86% were seen once. The sequencing here drew on CD4+ or CD8+ T cells sorted from blood, taken in a trial of the OX40 agonist ivuxolimab. The receptors derive from an adult with an advanced solid tumor such as melanoma, head and neck, liver or kidney cancer. Each CDR3 is given with its conserved first and last residue. The D gene is left open where the match is weak. Clone sizes are given selectively: once, few, many, or a class where the clone is expanded.

j_call clone_size d_call v_call cdr3_aa cdr3_nt
TRBJ2-2 . . TRBV18 CASSPVSGIKSTGELFF TGTGCCAGCTCACCAGTATCAGGGATTAAGAGCACCGGGGAGCTGTTTTTT
TRBJ2-5 . . TRBV27 CASSAQGYGSQYF TGTGCCAGCAGTGCCCAAGGGTACGGGTCCCAGTACTTC
TRBJ2-1 once . TRBV7-2 CASSLADAYNEQFF TGTGCCAGCAGCTTAGCTGATGCCTACAATGAGCAGTTCTTC
TRBJ1-5 . . TRBV19 CASSINPSQGYHQPQHF TGTGCCAGTAGTATTAACCCATCACAGGGCTATCATCAGCCCCAGCATTTT
TRBJ2-3 . TRBD2 TRBV29-1 CSVERGADTQYF TGCAGCGTTGAGCGGGGGGCAGATACGCAGTATTTT
TRBJ1-6 . . TRBV14 CASSGGREYSPLHF TGTGCCAGCAGCGGCGGCAGGGAATATTCACCCCTCCACTTT
TRBJ2-7 . . TRBV4-1 CASSQGGDWRYEQYF TGCGCCAGCAGCCAAGGGGGGGATTGGCGCTACGAGCAGTACTTC
TRBJ2-1 once TRBD2 TRBV19 CASSLPAAGAIPQFF TGTGCCAGTAGTCTGCCTGCAGCGGGGGCAATACCGCAGTTCTTC
TRBJ1-3 . . TRBV29-1 CSAKSNSGNTIYF TGCAGTGCTAAAAGTAACTCTGGAAACACCATATATTTT
TRBJ2-4 once . TRBV11-2 CASSLDSGVAENIQYF TGTGCCAGCAGCTTAGATTCGGGGGTGGCCGAAAACATTCAGTACTTC
TRBJ2-2 . TRBD2 TRBV7-9 CASNTIRLAGDAGELFF TGTGCCAGCAATACCATCCGACTAGCGGGAGATGCCGGGGAGCTGTTTTTT
TRBJ2-3 . . TRBV7-9 CASTLLSTDTQYF TGTGCCAGCACCCTACTTAGCACAGATACGCAGTATTTT
TRBJ2-7 . . TRBV5-1 CASKIGPPYEQYF TGCGCCAGCAAAATTGGGCCTCCCTACGAGCAGTACTTC
TRBJ1-2 . . TRBV5-6 CASSLYEVSHGYTF TGTGCCAGCAGCTTGTATGAGGTCTCCCATGGCTACACCTTC
TRBJ2-1 . TRBD2 TRBV11-2 CASSPVAGVGNEQFF TGTGCCAGCAGCCCAGTAGCGGGAGTAGGGAATGAGCAGTTCTTC
TRBJ2-5 . . TRBV5-1 CASSLNREETQYF TGCGCCAGCAGCTTGAACAGGGAGGAGACCCAGTACTTC
TRBJ2-2 once TRBD1 TRBV18 CASSPLATGATTGELFF TGTGCCAGCTCACCTTTAGCGACAGGGGCCACCACCGGGGAGCTGTTTTTT
TRBJ1-1 . . TRBV11-1 CASSSREDTDEAFF TGTGCCAGCAGCTCTAGGGAGGATACAGATGAAGCTTTCTTT
TRBJ1-5 few . TRBV5-1 CASRTDDNQPQHF TGCGCCAGTAGGACAGATGACAATCAGCCCCAGCATTTT
TRBJ1-1 few . TRBV2 CASSTGRSKAFF TGTGCCAGCAGTACAGGGAGGAGTAAAGCTTTCTTT
TRBJ1-6 . TRBD1 TRBV9 CASSVAAGGLSPLHF TGTGCCAGCAGCGTAGCCGCAGGGGGTCTATCTCCCCTCCACTTT
TRBJ1-6 . TRBD1 TRBV5-1 CASSSGQTGQYNSPLHF TGCGCCAGCAGCTCGGGGCAAACGGGACAGTATAATTCACCCCTCCACTTT
TRBJ2-6 once . TRBV4-1 CASSQVVGPGANVLTF TGCGCCAGCAGCCAAGTTGTCGGCCCTGGGGCCAACGTCCTGACTTTC
TRBJ1-5 once . TRBV5-5 CASSLTDRYNQPQHF TGTGCCAGCAGCTTAACTGACCGATACAATCAGCCCCAGCATTTT
TRBJ2-7 . . TRBV19 CASSIDFTYEQYF TGTGCCAGTAGTATAGATTTCACCTACGAGCAGTACTTC
TRBJ1-3 once . TRBV7-9 CASSSTESGNTIYF TGTGCCAGCAGCTCGACAGAGTCTGGAAACACCATATATTTT
TRBJ2-7 . TRBD1 TRBV18 CASSPNVGTGGEQYF TGTGCCAGCTCTCCAAATGTCGGGACAGGGGGCGAGCAGTACTTC